The 2 T cell receptor beta chains below were found in one sample sequenced in a study of regulatory T cells in long-lasting Graves disease. Investigators prepared the TCR beta libraries by applying iRepertoire HTBI primers and Arm-PCR of CDR3 regions. TCRdb reanalysed the multiplex PCR reads using MiXCR and keeps one entry per CDR3 protein. The sample yields 400,000 to 550,000 distinct CDR3 sequences, about 15% seen once. Regarding time point: newly diagnosed GD, antithyroid drugs for less than 3 months. Extracted RNA from PBMCs served as the source of the TCR library. These data were also filed under a second study, of T cells in Graves' hyperthyroidism and ophthalmopathy.

The sample in question was peripheral blood mononuclear cells (PBMCs), obtained at new diagnosis, from a patient treated with antithyroid drugs. The origin of the receptors is a woman aged 30 to 39 with Graves disease.

The V and J genes are TRBV30 and TRBJ1-1; TRBD1 is a possible D gene (6 bases). Trimming took 2 bases from V and 5 from J, leaving 12 bases between them. In germline, CDR1 is GTSNPN, CDR2 SVGIG (reference sequence). The CDR3 covers 13 residues. The CDR3 spells CAWSQGTGTEAFF. The CDR3 coding sequence is TGTGCCTGGAGTCAGGGGACGGGAACTGAAGCTTTCTTT.

This clonotype was observed many times. The chain couples TRBV5-1 to TRBJ2-1, with a tentative D call TRBD2 (6 bases). The V end lost 4 bases, the J end lost 5 bases, and 13 bases lay between the germline ends. There are 14 residues in the CDR3. Germline-derived CDR1 and CDR2 are SGHRS and YFSETQ. The CDR3 nucleotides are TGCGCCAGCAGCGTCGGGGGTACGAACAATGAGCAGTTCTTC. The encoded protein is CASSVGGTNNEQFF. The full variable domain, rest sourced from reference TRBV5-1 and TRBJ2-1, is KAGVTQTPRYLIKTRGQQVTLSCSPISGHRSVSWYQQTPGQGLQFLFEYFSETQRNKGNFPGRFSGRQFSNSRSEMNVSTLELGDSALYLCASSVGGTNNEQFFGPGTRLTVL.